This TCR beta chain was observed in a study of T cells after yellow fever vaccination (dated by TCRdb to between 2018 and 2021). Concerning the study at large: The SMART-Seq v4 Ultra Low Input RNA kit was used to prepare libraries from fractions with low cell numbers. To track T-cell clones before and after primary and booster YFV17D yellow fever vaccination, bulk TCR alpha and beta repertoires were sequenced longitudinally. Two healthy male donors made up the cohort, one aged 18 to 30 years and the other aged 30 to 39 years. Blood was drawn at multiple timepoints before and after primary and secondary immunization, with bulk PBMC replicates and cell subsets isolated. The paper's findings and limits, for the study overall: Most clones expanded after primary vaccination (around 97% of CD4 and roughly 91% of CD8) were re-detected after the booster, suggesting that broad memory maintenance occurred. Only two donors were included in the study, so the extent to which the findings can be generalized is limited. Computational filtering was required because FACS-sorted repertoires could contain abundant contaminating clonotypes from the bulk population. Compared with the primary T-cell response, the secondary T-cell response was weaker but faster, peaking on day 5 rather than day 15. A small share of clonotypes was detected in both CD4 and CD8 compartments, with the overlap likely arising from convergent recombination.

Regarding this clonotype: Its antigen remains unidentified. Qualities for individual bases were not recorded, and no much larger clone is one base off.

Germline trimming amounts to 4 bases on V and 14 bases on J, with 11 as the count of junction bases outside the gene matches. Based on the germline V gene (reference sequence), the CDR1 and CDR2 sequences are MNHNY and SVGAGI. Counted from cysteine to phenylalanine, this CDR3 has 15 amino acids. Solely the CDR3 DNA is kept, with 45 bases framed from the first base. TCRdb names Illumina NovaSeq 6000 as the instrument used. TCR cDNA was synthesized by 5'RACE template switching, which introduced a universal primer site and unique molecular identifiers. Priming of cDNA synthesis was performed from both the TCR alpha and TCR beta constant segments. Library amplification involved two PCR steps, and the second step added sample barcodes and sequencing adapters. Sequencing of libraries was done on Illumina HiSeq 2500 (2x100 bp) or NovaSeq (2x150 bp). The study's own analysis went as follows. Reads were demultiplexed and collapsed into UMI consensus sequences with MIGEC, and V(D)J alignment was performed with MiXCR. Vaccine-responding clonotypes were identified with edgeR using replicate PBMC samples, with FDR below 0.01 and a log2 fold change above 5 up to day 15 being required. CD4 or CD8 identity was assigned to each bulk clonotype according to whether the clonotype was present at higher abundance in the sequenced CD4 repertoire or the sequenced CD8 repertoire. Clones were called with MiXCR by TCRdb after fastp trimmed the public reads at Q25, and only in-frame beta chains were retained. Duplicate CDR3 protein sequences are folded into a single record with the most common DNA and genes. The V and J calls and clone size are TCRdb's, not the authors'. Here the sample has 150,000 to 200,000 distinct CDR3 sequences; 7% to 10% occur a single time. Under 40% of the sample belongs to the ten largest clones.

Interpreted using the paper, the treatment or condition label stands for: live attenuated yellow fever vaccine strain. PBMCs were isolated from peripheral blood using a standard Ficoll-Paque protocol. CD4 and CD8 T-cell fractions were isolated with Dynabeads CD4 and CD8 positive selection kits. TriZol was used to extract RNA from bulk PBMCs, CD4 and CD8 fractions, and dextramer-positive and dextramer-negative fractions. The rearrangement combines TRBV6-6 with TRBJ2-3; the junction holds 14 bases that match TRBD2. The sample consisted of CD8+ T cells sorted from PBMCs, taken 45 days after the yellow fever booster vaccination. The sequence was collected from a man between 18 and 35 years old who received the YFV17D yellow fever vaccine. CDR3 reads: CASSSGLAGGPRPYF. The sequenced DNA: TGTGCCAGCAGTTCCGGACTAGCGGGGGGCCCTCGTCCGTATTTT.